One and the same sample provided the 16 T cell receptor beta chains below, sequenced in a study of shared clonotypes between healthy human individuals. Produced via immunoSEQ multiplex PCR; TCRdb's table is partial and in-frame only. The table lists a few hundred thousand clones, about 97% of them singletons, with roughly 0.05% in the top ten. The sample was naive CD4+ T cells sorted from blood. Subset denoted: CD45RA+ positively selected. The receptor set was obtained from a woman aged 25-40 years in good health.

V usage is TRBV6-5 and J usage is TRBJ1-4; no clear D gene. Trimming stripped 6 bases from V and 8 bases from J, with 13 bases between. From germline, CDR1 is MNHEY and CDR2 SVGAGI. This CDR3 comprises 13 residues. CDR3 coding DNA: TGTGCCAGCAGGGATAACTTAGGGGAAAAACTGTTTTTT. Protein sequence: CASRDNLGEKLFF.

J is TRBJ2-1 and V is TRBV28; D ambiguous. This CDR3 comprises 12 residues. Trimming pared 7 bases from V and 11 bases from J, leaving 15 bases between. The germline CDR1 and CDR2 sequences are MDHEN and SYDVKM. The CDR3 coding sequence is TGTGCCAGCACCAACCGGTTGACCCAGCAGTTCTTC. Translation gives CASTNRLTQQFF. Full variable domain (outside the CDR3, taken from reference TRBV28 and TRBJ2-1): DVKVTQSSRYLVKRTGEKVFLECVQDMDHENMFWYRQDPGLGLRLIYFSYDVKMKEKGDIPEGYSVSREKKERFSLILESASTNQTSMYLCASTNRLTQQFFGPGTRLTVL.

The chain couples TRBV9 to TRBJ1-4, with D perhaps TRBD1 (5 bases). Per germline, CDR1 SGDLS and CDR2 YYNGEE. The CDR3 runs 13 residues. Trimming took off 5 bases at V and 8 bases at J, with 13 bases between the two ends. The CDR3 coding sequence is TGTGCCAGCAGTGGGGACCGGGTCGAAAAACTGTTTTTT. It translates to CASSGDRVEKLFF. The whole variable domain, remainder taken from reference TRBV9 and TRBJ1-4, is DSGVTQTPKHLITATGQRVTLRCSPRSGDLSVYWYQQSLDQGLQFLIQYYNGEERAKGNILERFSAQQFPDLHSELNLSSLELGDSALYFCASSGDRVEKLFFGSGTQLSVL.

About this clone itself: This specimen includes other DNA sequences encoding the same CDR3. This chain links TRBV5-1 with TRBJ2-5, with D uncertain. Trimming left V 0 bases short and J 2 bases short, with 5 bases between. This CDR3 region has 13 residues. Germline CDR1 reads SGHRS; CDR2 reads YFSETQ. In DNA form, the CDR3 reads TGCGCCAGCAGCTTGGGACAACAAGAGACCCAGTACTTC. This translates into CASSLGQQETQYF.

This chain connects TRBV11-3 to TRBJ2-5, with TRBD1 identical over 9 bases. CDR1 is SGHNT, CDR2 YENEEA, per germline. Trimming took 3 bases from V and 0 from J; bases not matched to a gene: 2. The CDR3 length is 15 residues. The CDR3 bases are TGTGCCAGCAGCTTGGGACAGGGTAACCAAGAGACCCAGTACTTC. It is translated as CASSLGQGNQETQYF.

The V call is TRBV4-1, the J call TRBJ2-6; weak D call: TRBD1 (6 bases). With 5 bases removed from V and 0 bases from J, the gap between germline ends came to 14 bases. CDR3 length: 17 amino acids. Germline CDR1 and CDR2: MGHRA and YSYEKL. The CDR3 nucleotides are TGCGCCAGCAGCGCAACCGAGACAGGCTCTGGGGCCAACGTCCTGACTTTC. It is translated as CASSATETGSGANVLTF.

CDR3 loop: CASIMGSGNTIYF. In DNA form, the CDR3 reads TGTGCCAGCATCATGGGCTCTGGAAACACCATATATTTT. This chain uses TRBV28 with TRBJ1-3; D is undetermined. The ends were cut back, 7 bases at V and 0 bases at J, with 7 bases in the middle. CDR1 and CDR2 (germline): MDHEN, SYDVKM. The CDR3 extends over 13 amino acids.

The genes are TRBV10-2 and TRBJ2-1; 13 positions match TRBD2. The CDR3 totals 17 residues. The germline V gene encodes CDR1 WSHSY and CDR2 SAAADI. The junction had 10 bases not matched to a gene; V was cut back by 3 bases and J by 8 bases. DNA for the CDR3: TGCGCCAGCAGTGATGGCCCCGGACTAGCGGGAGCTCATGAGCAGTTCTTC. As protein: CASSDGPGLAGAHEQFF.

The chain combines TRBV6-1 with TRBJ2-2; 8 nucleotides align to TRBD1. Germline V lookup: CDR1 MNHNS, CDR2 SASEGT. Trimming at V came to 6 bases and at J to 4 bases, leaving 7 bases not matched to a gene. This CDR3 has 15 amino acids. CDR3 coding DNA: TGTGCCAGCAGCTTTGGACAGGGATTCACCGGGGAGCTGTTTTTT. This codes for CASSFGQGFTGELFF.

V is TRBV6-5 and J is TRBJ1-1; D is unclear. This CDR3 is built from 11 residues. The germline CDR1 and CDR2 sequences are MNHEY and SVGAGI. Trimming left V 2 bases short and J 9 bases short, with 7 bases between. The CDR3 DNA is TGTGCCAGCAGTTACGGCCTTAAAGCTTTCTTT. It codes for CASSYGLKAFF.

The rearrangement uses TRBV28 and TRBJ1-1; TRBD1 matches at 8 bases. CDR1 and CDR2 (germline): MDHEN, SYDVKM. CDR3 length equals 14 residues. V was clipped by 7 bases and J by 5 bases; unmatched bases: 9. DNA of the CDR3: TGTGCCAGCACAACCCCAGGGGGCTCTACTGAAGCTTTCTTT. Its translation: CASTTPGGSTEAFF.

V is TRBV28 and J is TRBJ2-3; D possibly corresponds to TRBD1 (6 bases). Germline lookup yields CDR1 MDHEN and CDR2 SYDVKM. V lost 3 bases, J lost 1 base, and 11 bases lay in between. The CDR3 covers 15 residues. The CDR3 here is CASSLGADRTDTQYF. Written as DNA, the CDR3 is TGTGCCAGCAGTTTGGGGGCGGACCGCACAGATACGCAGTATTTT.

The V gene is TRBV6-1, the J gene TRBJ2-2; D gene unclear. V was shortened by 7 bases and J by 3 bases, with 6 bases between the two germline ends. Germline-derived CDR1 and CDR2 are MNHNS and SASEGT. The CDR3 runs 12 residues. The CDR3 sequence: CASTRDTGELFF. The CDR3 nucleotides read TGTGCCAGCACGAGAGACACCGGGGAGCTGTTTTTT.

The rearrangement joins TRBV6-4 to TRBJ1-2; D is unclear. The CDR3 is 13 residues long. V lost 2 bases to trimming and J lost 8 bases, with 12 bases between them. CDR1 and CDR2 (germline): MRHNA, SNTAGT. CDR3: CASSDQGNGGYTF. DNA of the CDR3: TGTGCCAGCAGTGACCAAGGGAATGGAGGCTACACCTTC.

DNA of the CDR3: TGCGCCAGCAGCCTCGGCGGGCCGTCGGAGACCCAGTACTTC. This sequence encodes CASSLGGPSETQYF. The chain carries TRBV5-1 and TRBJ2-5, with D tentatively TRBD2 (5 bases). The CDR3 runs to 14 residues. Germline loops: CDR1 SGHRS, CDR2 YFSETQ. The V and J ends lost 4 bases and 5 bases respectively, with 15 bases between them.

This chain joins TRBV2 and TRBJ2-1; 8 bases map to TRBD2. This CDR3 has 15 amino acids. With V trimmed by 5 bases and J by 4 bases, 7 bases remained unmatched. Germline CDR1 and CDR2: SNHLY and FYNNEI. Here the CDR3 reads CASSRLAPEYNEQFF. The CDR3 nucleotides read TGTGCCAGCAGTAGACTAGCGCCGGAATACAATGAGCAGTTCTTC.